What follows is one TCR beta chain and its context. CDR1 is SGDLS, CDR2 YYNGEE, per germline. The germline V and J ends were trimmed by 5 bases and 0 bases, with 18 bases remaining between them. The CDR3 length is 17 residues. This record comes from a study of blood T cells in healthy people across ages. Through a sample-barcoded 5' primer and a J-beta primer mix, a second PCR was run for about 6 to 12 cycles. TCRdb recomputed calls from the 5' RACE reads with MiXCR, one row per CDR3 protein. The sample has about 780,000 distinct CDR3 sequences; more than 35% are singletons. This TCR came from a man older than 75 in good health. The sample taken for sequencing was blood. This chain uses TRBV9 with TRBJ2-1; D ambiguous. The CDR3 spells CASSDPTGSYSYNEQFF. As DNA, the CDR3 is TGTGCCAGCAGTGACCCCACCGGGTCCTACTCCTACAATGAGCAGTTCTTC. The variable domain in full, with the rest retrieved from reference TRBV9 and TRBJ2-1, is DSGVTQTPKHLITATGQRVTLRCSPRSGDLSVYWYQQSLDQGLQFLIQYYNGEERAKGNILERFSAQQFPDLHSELNLSSLELGDSALYFCASSDPTGSYSYNEQFFGPGTRLTVL.